This TCR beta chain emerged from a study of T cell changes during pregnancy in multiple sclerosis. The CDR3 is 16 amino acids. V shed 5 bases and J 10 bases; nucleotides not matched to a gene: 15. Germline assignment: CDR1 SEHNR and CDR2 FQNEAQ (reference sequence). The table came from immunoSEQ multiplex PCR; TCRdb's copy has only in-frame clones and leaves some out. Found here are tens of thousands of clones, roughly nine tenths of them singletons; the top ten hold around 3.3%. Source: CD8+ T cells from peripheral blood mononuclear cells, taken before pregnancy. The sequence came from a female donor with multiple sclerosis, enrolled in a pregnancy study. V gene TRBV7-9 combines with J gene TRBJ2-1; 9 bases are shared with TRBD2. The CDR3 region is CASSQDGGGGAEEQFF. As DNA, the CDR3 is TGTGCCAGCAGCCAAGATGGAGGCGGGGGGGCAGAAGAGCAGTTCTTC.